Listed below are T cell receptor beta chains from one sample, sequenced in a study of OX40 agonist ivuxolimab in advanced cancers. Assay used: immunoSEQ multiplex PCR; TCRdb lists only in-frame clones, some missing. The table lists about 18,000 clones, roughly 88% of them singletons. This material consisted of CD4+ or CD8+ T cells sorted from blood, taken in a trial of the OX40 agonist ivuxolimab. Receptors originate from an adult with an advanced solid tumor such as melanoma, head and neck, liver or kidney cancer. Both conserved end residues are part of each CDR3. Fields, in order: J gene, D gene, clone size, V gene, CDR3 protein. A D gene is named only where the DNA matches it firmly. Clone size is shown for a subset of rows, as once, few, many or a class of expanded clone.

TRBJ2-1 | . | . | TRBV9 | CASSVPGETNEQFF
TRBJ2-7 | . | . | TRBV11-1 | CASSFQDTYEQYF
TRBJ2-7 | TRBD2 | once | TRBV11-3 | CASSWTSGGYEQYF
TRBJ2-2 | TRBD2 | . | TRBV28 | CASSFVILGGTRSGELFF
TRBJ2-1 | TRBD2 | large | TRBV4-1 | CASSHRTSDEQFF
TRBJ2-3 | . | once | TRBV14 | CASSLGLNTDTQYF
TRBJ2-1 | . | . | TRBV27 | CASSLGVEQFF
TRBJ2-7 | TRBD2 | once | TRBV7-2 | CASSLVGTSAFYEQYF
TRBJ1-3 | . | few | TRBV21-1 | CASITPYHRAGNTIYF
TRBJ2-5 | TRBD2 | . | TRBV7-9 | CASSFGLAVLQETQYF
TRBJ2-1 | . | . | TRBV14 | CASSLIRQARQFF
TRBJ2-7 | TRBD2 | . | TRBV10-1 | CARKVASGAYEQYF
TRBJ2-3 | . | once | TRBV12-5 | CASGLNGYGTDTQYF
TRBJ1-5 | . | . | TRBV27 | CASSLSSWNQPQHF
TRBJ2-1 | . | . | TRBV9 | CASSVGGEQFF
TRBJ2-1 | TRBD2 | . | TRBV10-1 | CASSETAGVMSEQFF
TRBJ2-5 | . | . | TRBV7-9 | CASSFLETQYF
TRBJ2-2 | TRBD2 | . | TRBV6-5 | CASSYSGGRAGGELFF
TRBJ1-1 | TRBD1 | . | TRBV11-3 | CASSSSTGSTEAFF
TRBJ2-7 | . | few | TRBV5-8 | CASSFRQSPYEQYF
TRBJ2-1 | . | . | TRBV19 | CASSIRAYNEQFF
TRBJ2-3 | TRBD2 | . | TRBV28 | CASSTLTSGIRADTQYF
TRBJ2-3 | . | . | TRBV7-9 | CASSLYTDTQYF
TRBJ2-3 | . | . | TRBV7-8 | CASRWTSGTDTQYF
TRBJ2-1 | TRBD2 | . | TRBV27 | CASSLLGLGLFF
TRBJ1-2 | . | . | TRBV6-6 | CASSPITRTGYTF
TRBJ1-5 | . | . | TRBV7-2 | CASSRLNQPQHF
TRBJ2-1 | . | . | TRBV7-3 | CASSLGQVPPYNEQFF
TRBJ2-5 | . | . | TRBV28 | CASILRGSETQYF
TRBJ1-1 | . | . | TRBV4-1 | CASSQDLGMNTEAFF
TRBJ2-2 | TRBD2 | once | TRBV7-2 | CASSPPGLLTGELFF
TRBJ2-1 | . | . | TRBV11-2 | CASSLGAKYNEQFF
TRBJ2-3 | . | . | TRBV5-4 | CASSSRPVGGSTDTQYF
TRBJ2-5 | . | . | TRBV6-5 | CASSYGGLSGETQYF
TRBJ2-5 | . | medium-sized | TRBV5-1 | CASRGMETQYF
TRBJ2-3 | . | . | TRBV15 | CATSRVQGDTQYF
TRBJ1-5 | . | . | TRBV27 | CASSLTVSQPQHF
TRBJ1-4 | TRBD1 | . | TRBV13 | CASSPLVRGIDEKLFF
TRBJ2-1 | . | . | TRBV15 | CATTPGLYNEQFF
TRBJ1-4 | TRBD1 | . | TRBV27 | CASSDRVNEKLFF
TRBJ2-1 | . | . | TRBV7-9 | CASSPPLNLDEQFF
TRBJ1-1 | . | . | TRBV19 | CASSMMENTEAFF
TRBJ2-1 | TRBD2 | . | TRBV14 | CASSPGLAGWVRYNEQFF
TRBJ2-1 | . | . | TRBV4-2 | CASSHLSQGMGYGNEQFF
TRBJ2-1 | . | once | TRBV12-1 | CASSCQGKFF
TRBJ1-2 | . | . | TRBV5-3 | CARSLNQFPQNWYGYTF
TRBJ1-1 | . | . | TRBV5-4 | CASSLLGTEAFF
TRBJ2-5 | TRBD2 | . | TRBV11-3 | CASSSRGGAGETQYF
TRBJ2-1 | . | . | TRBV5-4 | CASSLVTDTYNEQFF
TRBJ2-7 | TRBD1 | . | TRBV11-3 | CASSLVGTVPYEQYF
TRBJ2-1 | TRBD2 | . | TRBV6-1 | CASSGGLAGSYNEQFF
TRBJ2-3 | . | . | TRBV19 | CASSIGAVGPLSTDTQYF
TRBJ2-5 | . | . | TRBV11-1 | CASTPPLAETQYF
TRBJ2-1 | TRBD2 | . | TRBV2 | CASSEARASGSVSNEQFF
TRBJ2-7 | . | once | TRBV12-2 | CASRPRPGLLYEQYF
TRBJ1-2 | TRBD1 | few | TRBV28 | CASTSPPGQGVYGYTF
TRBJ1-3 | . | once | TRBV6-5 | CASSYSRTLGNTIYF
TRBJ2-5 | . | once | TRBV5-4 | CASNVRGALTGQETQYF
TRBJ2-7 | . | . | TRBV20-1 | CSLRERYEQYF
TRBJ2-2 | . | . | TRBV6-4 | CASSDRATGELFF